This record concerns one T cell receptor beta chain sequence. The sample comes from a study of T cells in localized non-small cell lung cancer. The CDR3 extends over 13 amino acids. The V gene's germline CDR1 is SQVTM and CDR2 ANQGSEA. V was cut by 7 bases and J by 3 bases, with 13 bases left in between. The method was immunoSEQ multiplex PCR; TCRdb's version includes in-frame clones alone and lacks a portion of them. The sample carries some 16,000 clones, around 84% recorded once. The sequence was obtained from a male donor aged 60 or older with stage I lung adenocarcinoma. The V and J genes are TRBV29-1 and TRBJ1-5, with a weak D call TRBD1 (6 bases). The source material was peripheral blood, sampled before any cancer treatment. The CDR3 region has the DNA TGCAGCGCTAGGGACAACTACAATCAGCCCCAGCATTTT. It codes for CSARDNYNQPQHF.